This T cell receptor (beta chain) came from a study of blood T cell repertoires in COVID-19. Study-wide background: The analysed material was cDNA or gDNA that came from T cells, B-cell-depleted T cells, or PBMCs.

Libraries were prepared by immunoSEQ multiplex PCR; TCRdb keeps only in-frame clonotypes and omits some of them. The sample records fewer than 250,000 clones, roughly 85% being singletons. Cohorts were determined from participant-reported clinical history. CDR1 and CDR2 from the germline V gene are GTSNPN and SVGIG (reference sequence). The CDR3 is 14 residues long. Between the trimmed V and J ends, which lost 1 base and 3 bases, there was a span of 10 bases. The sequenced sample consisted of PBMCs or T cells enriched from blood (not recorded which). The chain employs TRBV30 and TRBJ2-1; D uncertain. The sequence came from a woman between 45 and 65 years old with acute COVID-19. The chain's CDR3 is CAWSDGSDYNEQFF. As DNA, the CDR3 is TGTGCCTGGAGTGACGGGTCGGACTACAATGAGCAGTTCTTC.